These 23 T cell receptor beta chains originate from one sample sequenced in a study of cytomegalovirus exposure and HLA in healthy donors. The PCR used 60 Vbeta and 13 Jbeta primers. Profiling relied on immunoSEQ multiplex PCR, and the TCRdb table lists in-frame clones only, not all of them. The table includes 65,000 to 85,000 clones, 80% to 90% detected once. The source material was PBMCs. All receptors come from a woman aged 25 to 39 in good health and CMV-seronegative.

V gene TRBV7-9 combines with J gene TRBJ2-4; 13 nucleotides align to TRBD2. This CDR3 region has 18 residues. J was trimmed by 2 bases and V by 4 bases; bases with no gene match: 8. Per germline, CDR1 SEHNR and CDR2 FQNEAQ (reference sequence). DNA of the CDR3: TGTGCCAGCAGCTACGGGACTAGCGGGATCTTGACCAAAAACATTCAGTACTTC. This sequence encodes CASSYGTSGILTKNIQYF.

This clone has just a few counts. The chain is built from TRBV4-1 and TRBJ1-4, with 9 bases aligning to TRBD1. The CDR3 contains 15 residues. J lost 7 bases, V lost 6 bases, and 9 bases had no gene match. The V gene's germline CDR1 is MGHRA and CDR2 YSYEKL. CDR3 sequence: CASRVSGTGSEKLFF. DNA of the CDR3: TGCGCCAGCAGGGTCTCCGGGACAGGGTCTGAAAAACTGTTTTTT.

The chain has TRBV12-2 and TRBJ1-6; TRBD1, as called in the table, went unchecked against the DNA. TRBV12-2 is shown as a pseudogene. The CDR3 loop spans 17 amino acids. In DNA, the CDR3 is TGTGCAAGTCGCCTGTTCAGGGGTAGGTCCTATAATTCACCCCTCCACTTT. Residues: CASRLFRGRSYNSPLHF.

The rearrangement joins TRBV28 to TRBJ2-3; possibly TRBD2 for D (6 bases). Germline CDR1 reads MDHEN; CDR2 reads SYDVKM. There are 13 residues in the CDR3. Trimming shortened V by 3 bases and J by 3 bases, and 7 bases separated the two germline ends. The CDR3 spells CASSFGGTDTQYF. CDR3 in DNA: TGTGCCAGCAGTTTCGGGGGAACAGATACGCAGTATTTT.

This chain joins TRBV5-1 and TRBJ1-3; 9 bases are a match to TRBD1. This CDR3 is 16 amino acids long. Germline V gene lookup returns CDR1 SGHRS and CDR2 YFSETQ. The junction had 5 bases not matched to a gene; V was cut back by 4 bases and J by 0 bases. The CDR3 region is CASSHTGGLSGNTIYF. In DNA, the CDR3 is TGCGCCAGCAGCCACACAGGGGGCCTCTCTGGAAACACCATATATTTT.

This chain uses TRBV4-3 with TRBJ2-7; the match to TRBD2 covers 10 bases. In germline, CDR1 is LGHNA, CDR2 YSLEER. The V gene end was trimmed by 1 base and the J gene end by 4 bases; junction bases not matched to a gene: 4. The CDR3 loop spans 15 amino acids. The CDR3 is CASSQAWTSGYEQYF. The CDR3 DNA reads as TGCGCCAGCAGCCAAGCCTGGACTAGCGGATACGAGCAGTACTTC.

The rearrangement links TRBV7-2 to TRBJ2-7, with D tentatively TRBD1 (7 bases). Germline-derived CDR1 and CDR2 are SGHTA and FQGNSA. With 1 base removed from V and 4 bases from J, the gap between germline ends came to 14 bases. The CDR3 covers 15 residues. The DNA for the CDR3 is TGTGCCAGCAGCTTAGTAGGCAGGGGGGATTACGAGCAGTACTTC. Protein sequence: CASSLVGRGDYEQYF.

This clone was observed a handful of times. The CDR3 loop is CANRGTDTQYF. The CDR3 DNA sequence: TGTGCCAACCGGGGCACAGATACGCAGTATTTT. J is TRBJ2-3 and V is TRBV2; D gene unclear. Between the trimmed V and J ends, which lost 10 bases and 1 base, there was a span of 6 bases. Looked up from germline, CDR1 is SNHLY and CDR2 is FYNNEI. CDR3 length: 11 residues.

This sequence joins TRBV9 and TRBJ1-2; D is possibly TRBD1 (5 bases). V was pared by 3 bases and J by 8 bases, with 17 bases between. Looked up from germline, CDR1 is SGDLS and CDR2 is YYNGEE. The CDR3 has 14 residues. The CDR3 is CASSADARRGGYTF. The CDR3 DNA sequence: TGTGCCAGCAGCGCGGACGCCCGGAGGGGAGGCTACACCTTC.

The chain carries TRBV19 and TRBJ1-5; a weak D match, TRBD1 (5 bases). Trimming removed 3 bases at V and 0 bases at J, with 12 bases between. Germline assignment: CDR1 LNHDA and CDR2 SQIVND (reference sequence). This CDR3 region has 16 residues. The CDR3 DNA reads as TGTGCCAGTAGTATTCATCCAGGGATTAGCAATCAGCCCCAGCATTTT. Translating it yields CASSIHPGISNQPQHF.

V usage is TRBV25-1 and J usage is TRBJ2-1, with 10 bases matching TRBD2. Germline CDR1 MGHDK, CDR2 SYGVNS. V was pared by 3 bases and J by 7 bases, with 12 bases of the junction left unmatched. The CDR3 runs 17 residues. The CDR3 region has the DNA TGTGCCAGCAGTGATGAGGTGGCTAGCGGGAGACGAAATGAGCAGTTCTTC. It yields the protein CASSDEVASGRRNEQFF.

This sequence joins TRBV6-6 and TRBJ1-1; D may be TRBD1 (6 bases). Between the trimmed V and J ends, which lost 5 bases and 5 bases, there was a span of 15 bases. The CDR3 runs to 14 residues. Looked up from germline, CDR1 is MNHNY and CDR2 is SVGAGI (reference sequence). CDR3 region: CASSRDIGQTEAFF. The DNA of the CDR3 is TGTGCCAGCAGTAGGGACATTGGTCAAACTGAAGCTTTCTTT.

This sequence joins TRBV6-6 and TRBJ2-1; tentative D call: TRBD2 (5 bases). V lost 2 bases and J 1 base, leaving 12 bases between the germline ends. The CDR3 consists of 16 residues. From germline, CDR1 is MNHNY and CDR2 SVGAGI (reference sequence). The CDR3 reads CASSYRAEPSYNEQFF. The CDR3 DNA sequence: TGTGCCAGCAGTTACCGAGCGGAACCTTCCTACAATGAGCAGTTCTTC.

V usage is TRBV6-1 and J usage is TRBJ1-4; TRBD1 is a possible D gene (5 bases). This CDR3 spans 15 amino acids. Germline lookup yields CDR1 MNHNS and CDR2 SASEGT. The ends were cut back, 2 bases at V and 7 bases at J, with 14 bases in the middle. The DNA of the CDR3 is TGTGCCAGCAGTGAAATTCCGGGGGACCTTGAAAAACTGTTTTTT. The encoded protein is CASSEIPGDLEKLFF.

This chain uses TRBV11-2 with TRBJ1-5; D possibly corresponds to TRBD1 (6 bases). CDR1 is SGHAT, CDR2 FQNNGV, per germline. The CDR3 is 15 residues long. The V gene lost 5 bases and the J gene lost 6 bases, with 17 bases spanning the gap. The CDR3 DNA is TGTGCCAGCAGCGCCTCCTACAGGGCAAGTCAGCCCCAGCATTTT. The encoded protein is CASSASYRASQPQHF.

This chain uses TRBV7-2 with TRBJ2-7; 7 nucleotides agree with TRBD2. The CDR3 spans 11 residues. CDR1 SGHTA and CDR2 FQGNSA come from the germline V gene. After removal of 4 bases from V and 7 bases from J, the junction contained 1 base not matched to a gene. The CDR3 bases are TGTGCCAGCAGCTATAGCGGGGAGCAGTACTTC. Protein product: CASSYSGEQYF.

The chain carries TRBV5-8 and TRBJ2-3; 8 nucleotides match TRBD2. The V gene's germline CDR1 is SGHTS and CDR2 YDEGEE. CDR3 size: 16 residues. After removal of 4 bases from V and 1 base from J, the junction contained 8 bases not matched to a gene. CDR3: CASSRGLDRGTDTQYF. The DNA of the CDR3 is TGTGCCAGCAGCCGGGGACTAGACCGAGGCACAGATACGCAGTATTTT.

The chain couples TRBV18 to TRBJ2-7; 8 bases match TRBD2. J lost 1 base, V lost 6 bases, and 11 bases had no gene match. This CDR3 has 16 residues. CDR1 is KGHSH, CDR2 LQKENI, per germline. In nucleotides, the CDR3 is TGTGCCAGCTCCTCGGCCGGGAGGGCCAAGTCCTACGAGCAGTACTTC. Its protein is CASSSAGRAKSYEQYF.

V gene TRBV6-6 combines with J gene TRBJ1-5; D not resolved. V lost 4 bases and J 9 bases, leaving 16 bases between the germline ends. There are 14 residues in the CDR3. CDR1 and CDR2 (germline): MNHNY, SVGAGI (reference sequence). CDR3 nucleotides: TGTGCCAGCAGTTCTGACTCAACTACCCCGCCCCAGCATTTT. Translation: CASSSDSTTPPQHF.

The chain links TRBV6-1 to TRBJ2-7; D is undetermined. CDR3 length: 12 residues. CDR1 and CDR2 (germline): MNHNS, SASEGT. V was shortened by 8 bases and J by 2 bases, with 10 bases between the two germline ends. CDR3 DNA: TGTGCCAGCGCCTCCCAGGCCTACGAGCAGTACTTC. It translates to CASASQAYEQYF.

This sequence joins TRBV9 and TRBJ2-3; 8 bases match TRBD1. Germline trimming cut 0 bases from V and 2 bases from J; bases unmatched to any gene: 20. The germline V gene encodes CDR1 SGDLS and CDR2 YYNGEE. The CDR3 has 21 amino acids. The CDR3 DNA is TGTGCCAGCAGCGTAGCGGCCCCCGGGACAGGCCCCAAAATAACCACAGATACGCAGTATTTT. It yields the protein CASSVAAPGTGPKITTDTQYF.

This clone was seen just once. The chain joins TRBV2 to TRBJ2-7; D not resolved. Germline values: CDR1 SNHLY, CDR2 FYNNEI. This CDR3 has 13 residues. Trimming left V 1 base short and J 3 bases short, with 7 bases between. The CDR3 sequence is CASSEGLDYEQYF. CDR3 DNA sequence: TGTGCCAGCAGTGAAGGACTCGACTACGAGCAGTACTTC.

This chain's CDR3 is CASSFLAGGVTGELFF. In nucleotides, the CDR3 is TGTGCCAGCAGTTTTCTAGCGGGAGGGGTCACCGGGGAGCTGTTTTTT. J is TRBJ2-2 and V is TRBV27; 12 nucleotides match TRBD2. Germline V gene data show CDR1 as MNHEY and CDR2 as SMNVEV (reference sequence). This CDR3 is built from 16 residues. J lost 4 bases, V lost 3 bases, and 3 bases had no gene match.